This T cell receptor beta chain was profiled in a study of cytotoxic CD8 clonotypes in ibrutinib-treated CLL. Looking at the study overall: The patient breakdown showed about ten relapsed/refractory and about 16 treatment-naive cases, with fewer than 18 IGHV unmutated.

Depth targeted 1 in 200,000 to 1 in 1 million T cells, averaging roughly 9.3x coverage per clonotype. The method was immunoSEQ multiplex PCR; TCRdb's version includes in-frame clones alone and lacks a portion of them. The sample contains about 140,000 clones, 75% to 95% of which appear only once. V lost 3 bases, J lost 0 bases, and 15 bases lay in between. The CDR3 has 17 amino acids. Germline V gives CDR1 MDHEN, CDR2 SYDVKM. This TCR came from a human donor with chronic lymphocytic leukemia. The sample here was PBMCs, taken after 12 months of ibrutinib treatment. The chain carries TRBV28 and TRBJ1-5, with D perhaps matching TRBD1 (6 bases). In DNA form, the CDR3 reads TGTGCCAGCAGTTTTACGGGGGCCGGGCCTAGCAATCAGCCCCAGCATTTT. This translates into CASSFTGAGPSNQPQHF.